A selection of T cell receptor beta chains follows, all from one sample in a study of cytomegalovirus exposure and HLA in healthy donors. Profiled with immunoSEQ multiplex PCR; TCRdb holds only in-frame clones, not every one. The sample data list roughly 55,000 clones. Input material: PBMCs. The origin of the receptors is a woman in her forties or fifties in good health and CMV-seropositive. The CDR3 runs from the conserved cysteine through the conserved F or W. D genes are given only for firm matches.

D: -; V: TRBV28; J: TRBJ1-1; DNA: TGTGCCAGCAGTTCGACACTGGGAGCTTTCTTT; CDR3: CASSSTLGAFF
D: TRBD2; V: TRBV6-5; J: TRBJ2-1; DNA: TGTGCCAGCAGCCGACTAGCGTTCAATGAGCAGTTCTTC; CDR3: CASSRLAFNEQFF
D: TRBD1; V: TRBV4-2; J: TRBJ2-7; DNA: TGTGCCAGCAGCCAACCCGGACAGGGCCCCGAGCAGTACTTC; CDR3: CASSQPGQGPEQYF
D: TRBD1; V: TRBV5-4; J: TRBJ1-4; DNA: TGTGCCAGCAGCTTAGAGGGGGCCCTAAATGAAAAACTGTTTTTT; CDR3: CASSLEGALNEKLFF
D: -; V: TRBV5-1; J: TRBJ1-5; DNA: TGCGCCAGCAGCTTGCGCGGGGGCGGGTTTCAGCCCCAGCATTTT; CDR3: CASSLRGGGFQPQHF
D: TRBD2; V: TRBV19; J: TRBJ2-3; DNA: TGTGCCAGTAGTATCGACAGCGGGGGCACAGATACGCAGTATTTT; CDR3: CASSIDSGGTDTQYF
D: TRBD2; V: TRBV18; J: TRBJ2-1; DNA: TGTGCCAGCTTAGGACTAGCGGGAGGGAACTACAATGAGCAGTTCTTC; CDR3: CASLGLAGGNYNEQFF
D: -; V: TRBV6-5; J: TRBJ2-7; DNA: TGTGCCAGCAGCAAGGACAGCTACGAGCAGTACTTC; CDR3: CASSKDSYEQYF
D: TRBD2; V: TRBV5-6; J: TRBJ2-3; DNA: TGTGCCAGCAGCTTCAGCGGGAGCCCAGATACGCAGTATTTT; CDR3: CASSFSGSPDTQYF
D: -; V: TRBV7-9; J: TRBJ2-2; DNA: TGTGCCAACCCGGACCCGGGGGCCGGGGAGCTGTTTTTT; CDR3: CANPDPGAGELFF
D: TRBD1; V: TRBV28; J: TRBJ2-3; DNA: TGTGCCAGCAGTTTGTCCCGGGACAGGATCCCAGATACGCAGTATTTT; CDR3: CASSLSRDRIPDTQYF
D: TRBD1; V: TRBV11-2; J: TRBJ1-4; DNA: TGTGCCAGCAGCCTGACCCAGGGGGCTAATGAAAAACTGTTTTTT; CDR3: CASSLTQGANEKLFF
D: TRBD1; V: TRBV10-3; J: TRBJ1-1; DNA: TGTGCCATCAGGGGGACAGGGCTGAACACTGAAGCTTTCTTT; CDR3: CAIRGTGLNTEAFF
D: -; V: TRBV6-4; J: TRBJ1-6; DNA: TGTGCCAGCAGTGACGGACGGGGTTCACCCCTCCACTTT; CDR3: CASSDGRGSPLHF
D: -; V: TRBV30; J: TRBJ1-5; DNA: TGTGCCTGGGGACACCTGGGGACTGTCAATCAGCCCCAGCATTTT; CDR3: CAWGHLGTVNQPQHF
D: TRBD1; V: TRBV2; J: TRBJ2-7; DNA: TGTGCCAGCAGTGACACCTCGCCGGGACAGAACTTC; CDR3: CASSDTSPGQNF
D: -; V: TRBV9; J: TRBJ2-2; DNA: TGTGCCAGCAGGAAGGGAGAAAGGGAATGGACCGGGGAGCTGTTTTTT; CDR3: CASRKGEREWTGELFF
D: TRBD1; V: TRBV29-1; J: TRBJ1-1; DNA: TGCAGCGTTGTTCAGGGGGCCATGAACACTGAAGCTTTCTTT; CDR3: CSVVQGAMNTEAFF
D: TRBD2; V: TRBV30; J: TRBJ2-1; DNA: TGTGCCTGGACGGGCGGGAGGCCCCCCTACAATGAGCAGTTCTTC; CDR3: CAWTGGRPPYNEQFF